This T cell receptor (beta chain) came from a study of T cell responses to AZD1222 COVID-19 vaccine. Regarding the study as a whole: Clonal diversity was possibly underestimated; the donors were predominantly white British and more often female. Spike regions recognized by vaccine-associated CD4 TCRs spanned the protein, led by 160-218 and 743-854.

Profiling relied on immunoSEQ multiplex PCR, and the TCRdb table lists in-frame clones only, not all of them. The table has about 66,000 clones, about nine tenths seen once. Germline V gene lookup returns CDR1 MGHRA and CDR2 YSYEKL. Trimming shortened V by 4 bases and J by 4 bases, and 16 bases separated the two germline ends. CDR3 length: 15 amino acids. Turning to this clone: Its target is unknown.

The rearrangement links TRBV4-1 to TRBJ1-1, with D maybe TRBD1 (5 bases). This sequence originates from an adult who received the MenACWY meningococcal vaccine as a control. The sample in question was peripheral blood, obtained 28 days after the second dose of the MenACWY control vaccine. The CDR3 region has the DNA TGCGCCAGCAGCCTAAAAGACAGCCAGAGCACTGAAGCTTTCTTT. It is translated as CASSLKDSQSTEAFF.